The sequence of this TCR beta chain was determined in a study of shared clonotypes between healthy human individuals. The CDR3 has 15 amino acids. Germline assignment: CDR1 MGHRA and CDR2 YSYEKL. V trimming: 2 bases; J trimming: 4 bases; junction bases outside the gene matches: 3. The method was immunoSEQ multiplex PCR; TCRdb's version includes in-frame clones alone and lacks a portion of them. The profile covers approximately 530,000 clones, with roughly 95% appearing a single time and roughly 0.06% taken by the ten largest. This clone was recorded once. The sample taken for sequencing was naive CD4+ T cells sorted from blood. Subset: CD45RA+ positively selected. The chain has TRBV4-1 and TRBJ1-4; TRBD1 agrees at 8 bases. This receptor was taken from a woman between 25 and 40 years old in good health. The CDR3 coding sequence is TGCGCCAGCAGCCAACCGGACAGGGATAATGAAAAACTGTTTTTT. This codes for CASSQPDRDNEKLFF.